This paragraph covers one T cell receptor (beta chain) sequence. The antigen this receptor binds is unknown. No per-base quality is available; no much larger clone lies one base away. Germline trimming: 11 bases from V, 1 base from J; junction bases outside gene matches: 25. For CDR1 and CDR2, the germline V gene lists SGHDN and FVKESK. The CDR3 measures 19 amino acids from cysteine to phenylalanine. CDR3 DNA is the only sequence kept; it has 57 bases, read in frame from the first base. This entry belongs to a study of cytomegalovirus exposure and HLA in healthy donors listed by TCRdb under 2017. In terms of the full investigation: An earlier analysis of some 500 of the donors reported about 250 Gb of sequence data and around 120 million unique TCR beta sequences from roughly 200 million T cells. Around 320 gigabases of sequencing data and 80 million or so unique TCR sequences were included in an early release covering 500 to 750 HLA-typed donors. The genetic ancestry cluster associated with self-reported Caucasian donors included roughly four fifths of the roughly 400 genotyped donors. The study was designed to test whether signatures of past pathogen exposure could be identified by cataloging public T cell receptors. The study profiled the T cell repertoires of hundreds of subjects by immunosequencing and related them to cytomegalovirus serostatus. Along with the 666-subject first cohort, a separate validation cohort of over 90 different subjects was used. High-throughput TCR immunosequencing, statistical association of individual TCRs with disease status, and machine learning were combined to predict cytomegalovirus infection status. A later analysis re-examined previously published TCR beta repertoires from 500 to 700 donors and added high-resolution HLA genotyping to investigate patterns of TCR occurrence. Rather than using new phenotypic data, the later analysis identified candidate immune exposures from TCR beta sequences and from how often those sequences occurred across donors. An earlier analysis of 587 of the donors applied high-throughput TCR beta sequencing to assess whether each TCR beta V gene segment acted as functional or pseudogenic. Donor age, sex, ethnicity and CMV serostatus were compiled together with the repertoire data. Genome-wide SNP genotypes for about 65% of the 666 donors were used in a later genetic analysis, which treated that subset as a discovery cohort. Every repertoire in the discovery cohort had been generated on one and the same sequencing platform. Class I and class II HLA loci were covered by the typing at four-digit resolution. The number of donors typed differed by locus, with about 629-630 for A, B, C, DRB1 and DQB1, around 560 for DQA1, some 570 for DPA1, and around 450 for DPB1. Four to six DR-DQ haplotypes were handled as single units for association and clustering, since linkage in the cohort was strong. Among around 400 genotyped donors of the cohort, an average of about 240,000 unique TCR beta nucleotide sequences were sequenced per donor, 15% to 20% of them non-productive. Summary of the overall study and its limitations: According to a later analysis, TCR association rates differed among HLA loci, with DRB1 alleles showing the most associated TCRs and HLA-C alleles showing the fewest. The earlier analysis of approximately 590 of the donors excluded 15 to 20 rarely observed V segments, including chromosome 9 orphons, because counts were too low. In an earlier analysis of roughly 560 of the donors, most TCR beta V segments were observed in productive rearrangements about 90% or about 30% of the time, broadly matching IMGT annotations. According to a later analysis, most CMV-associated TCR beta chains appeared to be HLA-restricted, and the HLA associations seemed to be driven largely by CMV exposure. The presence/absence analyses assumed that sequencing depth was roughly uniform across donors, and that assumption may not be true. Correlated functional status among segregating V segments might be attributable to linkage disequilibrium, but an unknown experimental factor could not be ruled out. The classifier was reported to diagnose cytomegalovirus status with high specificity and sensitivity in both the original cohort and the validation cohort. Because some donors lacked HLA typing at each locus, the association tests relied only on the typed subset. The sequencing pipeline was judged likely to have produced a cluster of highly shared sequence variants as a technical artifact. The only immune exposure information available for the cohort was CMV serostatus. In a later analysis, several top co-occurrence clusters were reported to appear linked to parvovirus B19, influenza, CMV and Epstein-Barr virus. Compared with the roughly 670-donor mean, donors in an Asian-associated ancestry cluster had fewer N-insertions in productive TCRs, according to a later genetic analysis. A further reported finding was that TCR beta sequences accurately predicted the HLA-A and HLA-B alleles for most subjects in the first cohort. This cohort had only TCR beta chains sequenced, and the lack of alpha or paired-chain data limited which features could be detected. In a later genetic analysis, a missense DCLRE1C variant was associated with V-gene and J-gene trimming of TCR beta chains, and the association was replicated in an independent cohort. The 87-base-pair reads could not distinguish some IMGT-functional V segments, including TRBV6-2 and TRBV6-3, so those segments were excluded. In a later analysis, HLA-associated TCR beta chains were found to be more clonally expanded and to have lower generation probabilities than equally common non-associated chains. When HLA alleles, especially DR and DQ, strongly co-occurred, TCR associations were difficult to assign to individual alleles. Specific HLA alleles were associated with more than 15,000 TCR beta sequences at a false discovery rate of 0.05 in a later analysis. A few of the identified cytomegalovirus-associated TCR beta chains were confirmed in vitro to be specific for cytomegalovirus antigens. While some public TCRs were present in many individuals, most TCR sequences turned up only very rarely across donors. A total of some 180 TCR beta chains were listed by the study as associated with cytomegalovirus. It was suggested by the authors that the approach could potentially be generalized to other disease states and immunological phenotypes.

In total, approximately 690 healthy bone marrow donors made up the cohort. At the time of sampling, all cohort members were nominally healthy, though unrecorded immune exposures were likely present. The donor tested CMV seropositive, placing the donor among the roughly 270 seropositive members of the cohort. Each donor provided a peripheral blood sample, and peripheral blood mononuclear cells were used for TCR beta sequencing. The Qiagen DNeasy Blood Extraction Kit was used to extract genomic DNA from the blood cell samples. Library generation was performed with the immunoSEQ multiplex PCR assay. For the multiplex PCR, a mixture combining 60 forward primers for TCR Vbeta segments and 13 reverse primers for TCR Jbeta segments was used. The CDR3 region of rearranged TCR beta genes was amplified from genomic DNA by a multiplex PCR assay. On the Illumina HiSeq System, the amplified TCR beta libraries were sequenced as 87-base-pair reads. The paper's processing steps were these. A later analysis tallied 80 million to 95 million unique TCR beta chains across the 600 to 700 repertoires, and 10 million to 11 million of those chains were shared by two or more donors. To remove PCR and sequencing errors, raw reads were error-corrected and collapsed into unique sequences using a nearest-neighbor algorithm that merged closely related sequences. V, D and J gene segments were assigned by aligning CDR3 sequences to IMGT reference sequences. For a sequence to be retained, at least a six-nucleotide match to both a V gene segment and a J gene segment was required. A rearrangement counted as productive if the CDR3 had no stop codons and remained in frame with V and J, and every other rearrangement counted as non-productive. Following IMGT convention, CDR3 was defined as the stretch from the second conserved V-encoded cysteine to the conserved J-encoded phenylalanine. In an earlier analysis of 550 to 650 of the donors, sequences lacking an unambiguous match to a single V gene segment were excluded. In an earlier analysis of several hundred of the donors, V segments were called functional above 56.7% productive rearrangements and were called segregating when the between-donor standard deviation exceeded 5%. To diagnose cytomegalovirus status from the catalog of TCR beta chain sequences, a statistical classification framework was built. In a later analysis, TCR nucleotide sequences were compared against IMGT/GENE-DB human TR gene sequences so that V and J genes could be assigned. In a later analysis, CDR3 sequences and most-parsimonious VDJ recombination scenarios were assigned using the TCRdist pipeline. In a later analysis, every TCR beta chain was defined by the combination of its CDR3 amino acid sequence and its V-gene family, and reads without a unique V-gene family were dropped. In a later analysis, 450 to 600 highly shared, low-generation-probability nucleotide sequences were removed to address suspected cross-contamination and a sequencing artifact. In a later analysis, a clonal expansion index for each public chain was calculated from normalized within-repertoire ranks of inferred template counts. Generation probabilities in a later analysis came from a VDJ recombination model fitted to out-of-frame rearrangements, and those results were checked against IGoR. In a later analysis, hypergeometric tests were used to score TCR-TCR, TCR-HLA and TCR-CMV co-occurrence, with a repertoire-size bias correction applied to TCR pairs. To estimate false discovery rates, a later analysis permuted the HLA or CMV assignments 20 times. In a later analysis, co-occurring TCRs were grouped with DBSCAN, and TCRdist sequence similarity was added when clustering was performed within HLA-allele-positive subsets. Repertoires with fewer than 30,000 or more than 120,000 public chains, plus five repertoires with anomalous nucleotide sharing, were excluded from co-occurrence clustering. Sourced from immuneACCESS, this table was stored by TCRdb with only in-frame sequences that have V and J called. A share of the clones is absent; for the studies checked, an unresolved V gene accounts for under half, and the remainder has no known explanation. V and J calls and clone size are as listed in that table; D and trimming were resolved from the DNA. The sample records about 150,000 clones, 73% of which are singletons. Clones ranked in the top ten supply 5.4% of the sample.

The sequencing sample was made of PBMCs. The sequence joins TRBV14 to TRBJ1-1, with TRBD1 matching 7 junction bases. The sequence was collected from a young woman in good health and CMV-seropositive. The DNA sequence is TGTGCCCACAGTTTGGGGCCTCCGGGACAGACATTTCAGAACACTGAAGCTTTCTTT. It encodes CAHSLGPPGQTFQNTEAFF.